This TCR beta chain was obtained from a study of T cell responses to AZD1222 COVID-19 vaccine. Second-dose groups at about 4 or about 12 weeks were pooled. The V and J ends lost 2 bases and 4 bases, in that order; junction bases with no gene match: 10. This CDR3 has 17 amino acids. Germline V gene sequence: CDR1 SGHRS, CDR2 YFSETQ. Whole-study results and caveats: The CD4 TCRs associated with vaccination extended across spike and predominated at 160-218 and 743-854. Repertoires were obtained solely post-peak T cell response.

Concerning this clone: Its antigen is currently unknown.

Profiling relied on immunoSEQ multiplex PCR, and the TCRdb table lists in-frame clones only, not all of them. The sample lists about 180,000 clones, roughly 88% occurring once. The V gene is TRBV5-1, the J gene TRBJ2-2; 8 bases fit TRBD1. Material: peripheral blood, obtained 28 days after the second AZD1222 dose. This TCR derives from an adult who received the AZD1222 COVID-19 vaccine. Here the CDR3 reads CASSFTGGTFSTGELFF. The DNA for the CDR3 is TGCGCCAGCAGCTTTACAGGGGGAACGTTTTCCACCGGGGAGCTGTTTTTT.